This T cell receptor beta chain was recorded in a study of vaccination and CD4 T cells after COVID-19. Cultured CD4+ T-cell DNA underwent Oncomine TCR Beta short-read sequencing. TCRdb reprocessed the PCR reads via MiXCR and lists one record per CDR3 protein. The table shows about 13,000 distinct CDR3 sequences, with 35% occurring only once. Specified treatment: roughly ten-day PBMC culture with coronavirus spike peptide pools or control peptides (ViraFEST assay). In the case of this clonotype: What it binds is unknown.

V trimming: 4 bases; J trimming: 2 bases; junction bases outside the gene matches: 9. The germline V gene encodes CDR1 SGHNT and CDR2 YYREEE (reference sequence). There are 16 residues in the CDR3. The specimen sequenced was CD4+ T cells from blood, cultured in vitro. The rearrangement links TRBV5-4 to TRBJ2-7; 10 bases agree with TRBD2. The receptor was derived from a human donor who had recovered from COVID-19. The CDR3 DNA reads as TGTGCCAGCAGCGAACGGACTAGCGGAACTACCTACGAGCAGTACTTC. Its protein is CASSERTSGTTYEQYF.